This T cell receptor beta chain was obtained from a study of T cell changes during pregnancy in multiple sclerosis. TCRdb's table, derived via immunoSEQ multiplex PCR, lists solely in-frame clones and lacks some. The sample includes roughly 61,000 clones, 93% of them seen just once. The germline V gene has CDR1 SGHNT and CDR2 YYREEE (reference sequence). V lost 7 bases to trimming and J lost 2 bases; unmatched junction nucleotides: 9. The CDR3 has 15 amino acids. This clone was seen only once. This clonotype originated in a female donor with multiple sclerosis, enrolled in a pregnancy study. V and J are TRBV5-4 and TRBJ2-3; 8 bases are a match to TRBD2. Sample: peripheral blood, taken after pregnancy. In nucleotides, the CDR3 is TGTGCCAGCGGCTCGGCGCGGGGGGTCACAGATACGCAGTATTTT. Protein: CASGSARGVTDTQYF.